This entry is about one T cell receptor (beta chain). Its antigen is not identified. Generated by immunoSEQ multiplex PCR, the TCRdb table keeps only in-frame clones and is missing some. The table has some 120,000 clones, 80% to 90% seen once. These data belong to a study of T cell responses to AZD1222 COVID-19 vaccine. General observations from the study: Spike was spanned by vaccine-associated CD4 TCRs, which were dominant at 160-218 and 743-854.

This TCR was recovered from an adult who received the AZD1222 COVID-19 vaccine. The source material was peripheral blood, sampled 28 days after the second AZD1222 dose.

This CDR3 reads CASSDVGTAGFYTF. The CDR3 coding sequence is TGCGCCAGCAGTGATGTGGGGACAGCCGGATTTTACACCTTC. The rearrangement uses TRBV10-2 and TRBJ1-2, with 7 bases identical to TRBD1. The V segment lost 3 bases and the J segment 11 bases; nucleotides outside the gene matches: 12. CDR1 and CDR2 (germline): WSHSY, SAAADI. This CDR3 region has 14 residues.